The 12 T cell receptor beta chains below were found in one sample sequenced in a study of Ad26.COV2.S vaccination and SARS-CoV-2 variants. The method was immunoSEQ multiplex PCR; TCRdb's version includes in-frame clones alone and lacks a portion of them. Counted here are roughly 500,000 clones, roughly nine tenths occurring once; the ten biggest clones make up about 2.5%. The treatment was: over 15 received Ad26.COV2.S at low or high dose, single or two shots; about 5 received placebo; per-sample allocation not given. The study sampled participants on day 63 after the first vaccine or placebo injection. Sequences were derived from peripheral blood, sampled in a trial of Ad26.COV2.S vaccine versus placebo. These receptors all come from a person between 18 and 65 years old who received the Ad26.COV2.S COVID-19 vaccine or a placebo.

V is TRBV27 and J is TRBJ2-1; 10 bases agree with TRBD2. Germline CDR1 is MNHEY and CDR2 is SMNVEV (reference sequence). J lost 9 bases, V lost 7 bases, and 12 bases had no gene match. The CDR3 has 15 amino acids. The CDR3 coding sequence is TGTGCCAGCACACTGAGCGGGGGGGCCTCCACTGAGCAGTTCTTC. Protein: CASTLSGGASTEQFF.

This chain uses TRBV7-9 with TRBJ2-3, with 15 bases aligning to TRBD2. With 3 bases clipped from V and 4 bases from J, the junction kept 5 bases outside the gene matches. CDR3 length: 17 amino acids. From germline, CDR1 is SEHNR and CDR2 FQNEAQ (reference sequence). CDR3 sequence: CASSLGLAGGSSDTQYF. The CDR3 coding sequence is TGTGCCAGCAGCTTGGGACTAGCGGGAGGATCGTCAGATACGCAGTATTTT.

The rearrangement uses TRBV2 and TRBJ2-7; TRBD1 agrees at 8 bases. V shed 4 bases, J shed 6 bases, and the junction held 11 bases outside the gene matches. Germline loops: CDR1 SNHLY, CDR2 FYNNEI. The CDR3 is 15 amino acids. As DNA, the CDR3 is TGTGCCAGCAGTGTTGAGGCCAGGGGGCACGGCGAGCAGTACTTC. Translation: CASSVEARGHGEQYF.

The chain couples TRBV25-1 to TRBJ1-1; the match to TRBD1 covers 7 bases. The germline V gene encodes CDR1 MGHDK and CDR2 SYGVNS. V trimming: 5 bases; J trimming: 7 bases; junction bases outside the gene matches: 7. This CDR3 region has 13 residues. The CDR3 here is CASSPTGQIEAFF. Written as DNA, the CDR3 is TGTGCCAGCAGTCCGACGGGACAGATTGAAGCTTTCTTT.

The chain has TRBV7-2 and TRBJ2-3; tentatively, D is TRBD1 (5 bases). The germline V gene has CDR1 SGHTA and CDR2 FQGNSA. V was shortened by 4 bases and J by 11 bases, with 22 bases between the two germline ends. This CDR3 is 15 amino acids long. DNA for the CDR3: TGTGCCAGCAGCTCCCCCAGGGCCGGGTCCCATAGGCAGTATTTT. Protein product: CASSSPRAGSHRQYF.

The V call is TRBV2, the J call TRBJ2-3, with 9 bases fitting TRBD1. Looked up from germline, CDR1 is SNHLY and CDR2 is FYNNEI. Trimming at V came to 6 bases and at J to 4 bases, leaving 8 bases not matched to a gene. CDR3 length equals 15 residues. CDR3 nucleotides: TGTGCCAGCAGGCAACAGGGGGCCCTTTCAGATACGCAGTATTTT. Residues: CASRQQGALSDTQYF. Full variable domain (missing parts from reference TRBV2 and TRBJ2-3): EPEVTQTPSHQVTQMGQEVILRCVPISNHLYFYWYRQILGQKVEFLVSFYNNEISEKSEIFDDQFSVERPDGSNFTLKIRSTKLEDSAMYFCASRQQGALSDTQYFGPGTRLTVL.

V usage is TRBV6-5 and J usage is TRBJ1-2; tentatively, D is TRBD1 (6 bases). V was clipped by 5 bases and J by 8 bases, with 18 bases between them. In germline, CDR1 is MNHEY, CDR2 SVGAGI. The CDR3 consists of 14 residues. The CDR3: CASSRTGSLVGYTF. CDR3 DNA: TGTGCCAGCAGTCGAACAGGGAGTCTTGTAGGCTACACCTTC.

The chain is built from TRBV11-3 and TRBJ2-3; D might be TRBD1 or TRBD2, each matching 5 bases. CDR3 length equals 15 residues. With 1 base removed from V and 6 bases from J, the gap between germline ends came to 14 bases. The germline V gene has CDR1 SGHNT and CDR2 YENEEA. In DNA, the CDR3 is TGTGCCAGCAGCTTAGTTTTGGGGGTCGCGGATACGCAGTATTTT. It translates to CASSLVLGVADTQYF.

This chain links TRBV27 with TRBJ1-2; 9 bases are a match to TRBD1. After removal of 4 bases from V and 2 bases from J, the junction contained 11 bases not matched to a gene. The CDR3 consists of 17 residues. The germline V gene has CDR1 MNHEY and CDR2 SMNVEV (reference sequence). The CDR3 bases are TGTGCCAGCAGTTCCAATATCCCGGACAGGGGAAACTATGGCTACACCTTC. Translation gives CASSSNIPDRGNYGYTF.

V is TRBV5-4 and J is TRBJ1-2; 9 nucleotides agree with TRBD1. Unmatched junction bases numbered 4, after V lost 1 base and J lost 6 bases. Germline CDR1 reads SGHNT; CDR2 reads YYREEE (reference sequence). This CDR3 has 14 amino acids. CDR3 loop: CASSLRDRVDGYTF. The CDR3 DNA is TGTGCCAGCAGCTTGAGGGACAGGGTGGATGGCTACACCTTC.

This sequence joins TRBV4-3 and TRBJ2-2; D is uncertain. The CDR3 consists of 15 residues. Trimming cost V 1 base and J 0 bases, with 6 bases left between them. Germline-derived CDR1 and CDR2 are LGHNA and YSLEER. The CDR3 DNA sequence: TGCGCCAGCAGCCAAGGATGGTCGAACACCGGGGAGCTGTTTTTT. This gives the protein CASSQGWSNTGELFF.

This clone was seen a single time. The J gene is TRBJ1-6, the V gene TRBV4-3; 7 bases match TRBD1. This CDR3 has 16 amino acids. Trimming cost V 0 bases and J 8 bases; bases outside gene matches: 7. CDR1 is LGHNA and CDR2 is YSLEER in the germline V gene. The CDR3: CASSQEGGRPHSPLHF. CDR3 nucleotide sequence: TGCGCCAGCAGCCAAGAAGGGGGCCGTCCCCATTCACCCCTCCACTTT.